The present T cell receptor beta chain was sequenced within a study of blood T cell repertoires in COVID-19. At the level of the study: The United States, Italy and Spain were the sources of the acute and convalescent COVID-19 samples. T cells, B-cell-depleted T cells, or PBMCs supplied cDNA or gDNA.

In the authors' methods: How many nucleated cells were present was estimated from reference gene primer amplification. Repertoires were generated with immunoSEQ multiplex PCR, while TCRdb's copy carries only in-frame clones and drops some. The DNA gave D and trimming, while V, J and clone size come from that table. The sample gives tens of thousands of clones, 60% to 80% of which show up once; roughly 15% is in the top ten. The V gene's germline CDR1 is SGHTA and CDR2 FQGTGA. The CDR3 totals 15 residues. J lost 4 bases, V lost 5 bases, and 9 bases had no gene match. The sample consisted of peripheral blood. V gene TRBV7-3 combines with J gene TRBJ1-1; 8 nucleotides agree with TRBD1. The sequence came from a man aged 65 to 85 with active or convalescent COVID-19. The CDR3 loop reads CASSPQGARGTEAFF. CDR3 nucleotides: TGTGCCAGCAGCCCCCAGGGGGCAAGGGGCACTGAAGCTTTCTTT.